These 2 T cell receptor beta chains share one sample of origin, sequenced in a study of response to subunit inactivated influenza vaccine. TCRdb recomputed calls from the RT-PCR reads with MiXCR, one row per CDR3 protein. The table has over 400,000 distinct CDR3 sequences, approximately 9.9% seen once. The material was PBMCs from blood, obtained roughly 48 days after vaccination. Source of these receptors: a man aged 50-60 years who received an inactivated influenza vaccine.

This clonotype was counted many times. V and J are TRBV20-1 and TRBJ2-5, with a tentative D call TRBD2 (7 bases). This CDR3 is 14 amino acids long. Trimming took 5 bases from V and 4 from J, leaving 17 bases between them. Germline loops: CDR1 DFQATT, CDR2 SNEGSKA (reference sequence). The CDR3, as DNA: TGCAGTGCTGCCTTCCCGGGGGGCCCAGAGACCCAGTACTTC. It is translated as CSAAFPGGPETQYF.

This clonotype has more than one count but fewer than ten. Sequence at one end of the junction differs from germline and may be a read error. The chain combines TRBV7-7 with TRBJ2-7; D ambiguous. Germline V gene sequence: CDR1 SSHAT, CDR2 FNYEAQ (reference sequence). The CDR3 is 14 residues long. CDR3 DNA sequence: TGTGCTAGCAGCCCCCTCGCCAGCTCCTACGAGCAGTACTTC. Protein product: CASSPLASSYEQYF.